The present T cell receptor beta chain was sequenced within a study of cytomegalovirus exposure and HLA in healthy donors. Overall study context: About 79 million unique TCRs from HLA-typed donors were held in an early data release.

About this clone itself: Its antigen is currently unknown.

General observations from the study: Common viral pathogens seemed to be connected with several of the most significant clusters, according to a later analysis. For most TCR sequences rarity was the rule, although some public TCRs occurred in many donors. CMV antigen specificity of a few CMV-associated chains was confirmed in vitro.

PCR employed 60 Vbeta and 13 Jbeta primers. Only in-frame clones appear in the TCRdb table, and some are missing; sequencing was by immunoSEQ multiplex PCR. The sample includes some 150,000 clones, less than 85% of them seen just once. CDR1 is SGHNT, CDR2 YENEEA, per germline. Trimming shortened V by 0 bases and J by 2 bases, and 12 bases separated the two germline ends. The CDR3 has 16 amino acids. The sample was PBMCs. This TCR was sampled from a man aged 55-75 years in good health and CMV-seronegative. This chain connects TRBV11-3 to TRBJ2-3; D perhaps matches TRBD2 (6 bases). The CDR3 loop is CASSLEGSGITDTQYF. In DNA, the CDR3 is TGTGCCAGCAGCTTAGAGGGTAGCGGAATCACAGATACGCAGTATTTT.